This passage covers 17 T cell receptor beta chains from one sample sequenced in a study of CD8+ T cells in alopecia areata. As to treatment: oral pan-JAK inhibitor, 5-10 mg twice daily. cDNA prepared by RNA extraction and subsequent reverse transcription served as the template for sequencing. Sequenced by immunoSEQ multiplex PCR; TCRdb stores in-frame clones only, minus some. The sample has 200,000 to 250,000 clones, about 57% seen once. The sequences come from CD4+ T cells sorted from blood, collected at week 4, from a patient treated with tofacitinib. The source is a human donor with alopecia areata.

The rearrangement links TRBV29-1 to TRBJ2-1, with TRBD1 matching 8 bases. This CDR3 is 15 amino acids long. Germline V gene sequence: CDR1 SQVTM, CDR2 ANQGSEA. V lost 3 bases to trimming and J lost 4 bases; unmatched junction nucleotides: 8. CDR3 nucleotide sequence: TGCAGCGTTGACAGGGGGCAGGTGATTTACAATGAGCAGTTCTTC. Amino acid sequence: CSVDRGQVIYNEQFF.

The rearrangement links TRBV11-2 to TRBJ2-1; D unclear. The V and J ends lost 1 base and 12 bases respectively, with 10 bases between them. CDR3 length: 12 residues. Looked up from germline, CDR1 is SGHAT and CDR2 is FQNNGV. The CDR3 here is CASSLAASWQFF. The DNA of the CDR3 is TGTGCCAGCAGCTTAGCCGCCAGTTGGCAGTTCTTC.

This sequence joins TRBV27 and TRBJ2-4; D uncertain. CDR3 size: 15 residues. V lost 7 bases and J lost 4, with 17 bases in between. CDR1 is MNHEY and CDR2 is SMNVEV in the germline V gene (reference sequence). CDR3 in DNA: TGTGCCAGCACCCAATCAAGAGGAGCGAAAAACATTCAGTACTTC. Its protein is CASTQSRGAKNIQYF.

CDR3: CASSDLNNEQFF. The CDR3 DNA sequence: TGTGCCAGCAGTGATCTAAACAATGAGCAGTTCTTC. The chain joins TRBV25-1 to TRBJ2-1; D uncertain. Germline-derived CDR1 and CDR2 are MGHDK and SYGVNS. Trimming removed 3 bases from V and 5 bases from J, with 5 bases in between. This CDR3 has 12 amino acids.

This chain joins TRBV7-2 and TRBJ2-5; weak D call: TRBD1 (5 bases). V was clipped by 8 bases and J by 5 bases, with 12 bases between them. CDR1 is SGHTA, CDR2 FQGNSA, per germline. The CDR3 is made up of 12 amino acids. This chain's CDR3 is CASGAFGETQYF. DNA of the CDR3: TGTGCCAGCGGGGCGTTCGGGGAGACCCAGTACTTC.

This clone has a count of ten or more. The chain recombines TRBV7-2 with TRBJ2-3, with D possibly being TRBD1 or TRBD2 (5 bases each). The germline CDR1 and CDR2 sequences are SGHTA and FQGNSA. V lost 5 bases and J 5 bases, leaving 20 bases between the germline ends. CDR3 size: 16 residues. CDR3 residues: CASSARPGKGIDTQYF. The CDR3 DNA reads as TGTGCCAGCAGCGCGAGACCGGGGAAGGGGATAGATACGCAGTATTTT.

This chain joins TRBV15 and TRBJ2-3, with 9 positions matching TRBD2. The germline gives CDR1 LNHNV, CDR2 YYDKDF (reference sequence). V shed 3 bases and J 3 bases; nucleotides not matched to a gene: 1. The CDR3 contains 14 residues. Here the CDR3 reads CATSSLAGTDTQYF. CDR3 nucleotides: TGTGCCACCAGCAGCCTAGCGGGGACAGATACGCAGTATTTT.

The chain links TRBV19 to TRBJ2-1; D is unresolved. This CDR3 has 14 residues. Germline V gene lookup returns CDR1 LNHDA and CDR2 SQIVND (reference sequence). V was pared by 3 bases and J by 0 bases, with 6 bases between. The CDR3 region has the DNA TGTGCCAGTAGTATTGGTGTCTCCTACAATGAGCAGTTCTTC. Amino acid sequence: CASSIGVSYNEQFF.

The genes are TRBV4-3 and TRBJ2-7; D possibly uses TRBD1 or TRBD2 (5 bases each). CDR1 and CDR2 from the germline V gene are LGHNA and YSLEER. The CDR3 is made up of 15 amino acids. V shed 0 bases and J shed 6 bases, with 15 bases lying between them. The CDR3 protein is CASSQDVRGRGEQYF. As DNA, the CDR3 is TGCGCCAGCAGCCAAGACGTCCGGGGAAGGGGCGAGCAGTACTTC.

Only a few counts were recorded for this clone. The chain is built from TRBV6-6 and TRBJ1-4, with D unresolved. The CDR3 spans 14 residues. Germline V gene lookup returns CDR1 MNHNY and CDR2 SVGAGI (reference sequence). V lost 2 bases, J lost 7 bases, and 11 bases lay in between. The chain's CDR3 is CASSYREIGEKLFF. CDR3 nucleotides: TGTGCCAGCAGTTACAGGGAGATTGGTGAAAAACTGTTTTTT.

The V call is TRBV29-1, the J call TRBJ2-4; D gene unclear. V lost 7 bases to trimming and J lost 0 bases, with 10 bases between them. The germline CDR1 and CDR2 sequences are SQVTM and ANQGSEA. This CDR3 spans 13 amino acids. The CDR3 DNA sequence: TGCAGCGCAACGACTCGAGCCAAAAACATTCAGTACTTC. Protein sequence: CSATTRAKNIQYF.

CDR3 nucleotide sequence: TGCAGCGTTACTGGTGGGGCCAACGTCCTGACTTTC. Its protein product is CSVTGGANVLTF. The J gene is TRBJ2-6, the V gene TRBV29-1; D remains ambiguous. CDR1 is SQVTM, CDR2 ANQGSEA, per germline. V was cut by 5 bases and J by 3 bases, with 5 bases left in between. The CDR3 is 12 amino acids.

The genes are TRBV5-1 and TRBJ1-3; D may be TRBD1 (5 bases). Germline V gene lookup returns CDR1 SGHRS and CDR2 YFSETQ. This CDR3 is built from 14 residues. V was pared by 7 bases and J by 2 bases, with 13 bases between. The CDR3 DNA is TGCGCCAGCCGGCGGGACGACACTGGAAACACCATATATTTT. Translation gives CASRRDDTGNTIYF.

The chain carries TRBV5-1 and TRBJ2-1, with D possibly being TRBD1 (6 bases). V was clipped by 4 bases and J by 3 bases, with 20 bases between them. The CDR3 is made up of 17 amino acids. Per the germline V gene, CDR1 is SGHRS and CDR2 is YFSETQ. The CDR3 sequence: CASSPVQGLSDYNEQFF. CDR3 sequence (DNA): TGCGCCAGCAGCCCCGTACAGGGATTATCTGACTACAATGAGCAGTTCTTC.

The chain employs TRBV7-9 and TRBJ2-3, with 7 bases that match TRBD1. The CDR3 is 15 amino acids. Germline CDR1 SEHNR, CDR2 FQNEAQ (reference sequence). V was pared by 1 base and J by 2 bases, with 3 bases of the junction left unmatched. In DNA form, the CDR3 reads TGTGCCAGCAGCTTAGAGGGGGCCCCCACAGATACGCAGTATTTT. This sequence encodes CASSLEGAPTDTQYF.

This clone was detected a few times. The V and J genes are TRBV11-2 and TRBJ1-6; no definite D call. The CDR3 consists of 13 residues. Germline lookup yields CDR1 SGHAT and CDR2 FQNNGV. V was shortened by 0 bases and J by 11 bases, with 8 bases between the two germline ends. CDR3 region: CASSLDRAAPLHF. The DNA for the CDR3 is TGTGCCAGCAGCTTAGATCGGGCGGCACCCCTCCACTTT. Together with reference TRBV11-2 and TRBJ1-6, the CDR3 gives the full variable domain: EAGVAQSPRYKIIEKRQSVAFWCNPISGHATLYWYQQILGQGPKLLIQFQNNGVVDDSQLPKDRFSAERLKGVDSTLKIQPAKLEDSAVYLCASSLDRAAPLHFGNGTRLTVT.

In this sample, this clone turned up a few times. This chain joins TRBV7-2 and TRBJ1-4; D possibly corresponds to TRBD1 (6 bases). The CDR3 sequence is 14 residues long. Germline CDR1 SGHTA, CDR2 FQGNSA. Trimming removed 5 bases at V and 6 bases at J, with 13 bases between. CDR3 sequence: CASSRDRSDEKLFF. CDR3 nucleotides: TGTGCCAGCAGCCGTGACAGGAGCGATGAAAAACTGTTTTTT.